What follows are 16 T cell receptor beta chains derived from one specimen sequenced in a study of OX40 agonist ivuxolimab in advanced cancers. Preparation of the library involved the immunoSEQ multiplex PCR assay. TCRdb took this table from immuneACCESS and kept in-frame rearrangements with V and J called. Such tables lack part of the clones; where checked against another copy, unresolved V genes explain under half of the gap, and the rest is unexplained. Here the sample has around 68,000 clones; about 85% occur a single time. The ten largest clonotypes hold approximately 2.6% of the sample. The sample in question was CD4+ or CD8+ T cells sorted from blood, obtained in a trial of the OX40 agonist ivuxolimab. The receptors were gathered from an adult with an advanced solid tumor such as melanoma, head and neck, liver or kidney cancer.

The chain is built from TRBV2 and TRBJ2-2; TRBD2 matches 9 bases. The CDR3 is 15 residues long. From germline, CDR1 is SNHLY and CDR2 FYNNEI. V dropped 5 bases and J dropped 7; count of bases not matched to a gene: 8. The CDR3 here is CASSSAGGPSGELFF. DNA of the CDR3: TGTGCCAGCAGTAGCGCGGGAGGGCCGAGCGGGGAGCTGTTTTTT.

This sequence joins TRBV11-2 and TRBJ2-1; TRBD2 agrees at 9 bases. The CDR3 covers 15 residues. The V gene end was trimmed by 3 bases and the J gene end by 7 bases; junction bases not matched to a gene: 7. Per the germline V gene, CDR1 is SGHAT and CDR2 is FQNNGV. This CDR3 is CASSFEAGGRNEQFF. CDR3 coding DNA: TGTGCCAGCAGCTTTGAAGCGGGAGGACGAAATGAGCAGTTCTTC.

Points on this clone: Other DNA variants within this sample encode the same CDR3. This sequence joins TRBV7-3 and TRBJ1-2, with D unresolved. CDR3 length equals 13 residues. The germline gives CDR1 SGHTA, CDR2 FQGTGA. Trimming cost V 2 bases and J 4 bases, with 8 bases left between them. The CDR3 DNA reads TGTGCCAGCAGCTTACTAGGGTCCTATGGCTACACCTTC. Residues: CASSLLGSYGYTF. Variable domain in full (rest from reference TRBV7-3 and TRBJ1-2): GAGVSQTPSNKVTEKGKYVELRCDPISGHTALYWYRQSLGQGPEFLIYFQGTGAADDSGLPNDRFFAVRPEGSVSTLKIQRTERGDSAVYLCASSLLGSYGYTFGSGTRLTVV.

This rearrangement joins TRBV7-2 to TRBJ2-2; 8 positions match TRBD1. The CDR3 runs to 16 residues. Trimming took 5 bases from V and 1 from J; bases not matched to a gene: 6. Germline assignment: CDR1 SGHTA and CDR2 FQGNSA. The CDR3 sequence is CASSQSGGRNTGELFF. In nucleotides, the CDR3 is TGTGCCAGCAGCCAATCAGGGGGCAGGAACACCGGGGAGCTGTTTTTT.

The chain recombines TRBV28 with TRBJ2-2; D is possibly TRBD1 (6 bases). The germline gives CDR1 MDHEN, CDR2 SYDVKM. V was clipped by 7 bases and J by 0 bases, with 12 bases between them. CDR3 size: 15 residues. The CDR3 nucleotides are TGTGCCAGCAATCAAGGGGGAACGAACACCGGGGAGCTGTTTTTT. Its translation is CASNQGGTNTGELFF.

This clone was seen only a few times. The chain has TRBV19 and TRBJ1-1, with D perhaps TRBD1 (5 bases). The CDR3 spans 12 residues. The V gene's germline CDR1 is LNHDA and CDR2 SQIVND (reference sequence). V was shortened by 8 bases and J by 2 bases, with 9 bases between the two germline ends. The CDR3 DNA follows: TGTGCCAGTGGGACTTTTAACACTGAAGCTTTCTTT. Translated, it gives CASGTFNTEAFF. Looking up the rest from reference TRBV19 and TRBJ1-1 gives the full variable domain: DGGITQSPKYLFRKEGQNVTLSCEQNLNHDAMYWYRQDPGQGLRLIYYSQIVNDFQKGDIAEGYSVSREKKESFPLTVTSAQKNPTAFYLCASGTFNTEAFFGQGTRLTVV.

This clone has a handful of counts. V gene TRBV6-1 combines with J gene TRBJ1-5, with unresolved D. V gave up 5 bases and J gave up 0 bases, with 5 bases separating them. The CDR3 consists of 13 residues. Germline loops: CDR1 MNHNS, CDR2 SASEGT. In DNA, the CDR3 is TGTGCCAGCAGTTCTCGTAGCAATCAGCCCCAGCATTTT. Residues: CASSSRSNQPQHF.

This rearrangement joins TRBV18 to TRBJ1-2; a possible D gene is TRBD1 (5 bases). Germline-derived CDR1 and CDR2 are KGHSH and LQKENI. The CDR3 loop spans 13 amino acids. V was trimmed by 4 bases and J by 8 bases, leaving 14 bases between them. The CDR3 loop reads CASSLGQGEGYTF. CDR3 bases: TGTGCCAGCTCACTCGGCCAGGGTGAGGGCTACACCTTC.

V usage is TRBV5-8 and J usage is TRBJ2-1; the D is unclear. Per germline, CDR1 SGHTS and CDR2 YDEGEE. The CDR3 runs to 15 residues. Trimming pared 4 bases from V and 6 bases from J, leaving 17 bases between. CDR3 bases: TGTGCCAGCAGCCGTTCGATAGGCGCGATCAATGAGCAGTTCTTC. This codes for CASSRSIGAINEQFF. The full variable domain, completed using reference TRBV5-8 and TRBJ2-1, is EAGVTQSPTHLIKTRGQQATLRCSPISGHTSVYWYQQALGLGLQFLLWYDEGEERNRGNFPPRFSGRQFPNYSSELNVNALELEDSALYLCASSRSIGAINEQFFGPGTRLTVL.

The chain recombines TRBV9 with TRBJ2-1; no definite D call. The CDR3 has 16 amino acids. Per the germline V gene, CDR1 is SGDLS and CDR2 is YYNGEE. Between the trimmed V and J ends, which lost 3 bases and 0 bases, there was a span of 13 bases. This chain's CDR3 is CASSEAGLSSYNEQFF. CDR3 nucleotide sequence: TGTGCCAGCAGCGAGGCTGGATTGAGCTCCTACAATGAGCAGTTCTTC.

This chain uses TRBV7-9 with TRBJ1-1; perhaps TRBD1 as D (6 bases). The CDR3 covers 14 residues. The germline CDR1 and CDR2 sequences are SEHNR and FQNEAQ (reference sequence). V was pared by 2 bases and J by 7 bases, with 14 bases between. CDR3 region: CASSLSRSGDEAFF. In DNA form, the CDR3 reads TGTGCCAGCAGCTTAAGCCGGTCAGGGGATGAAGCTTTCTTT.

V usage is TRBV11-2 and J usage is TRBJ1-5; D remains ambiguous. The CDR3 is 11 residues long. Germline CDR1 reads SGHAT; CDR2 reads FQNNGV. With 5 bases removed from V and 4 bases from J, the gap between germline ends came to 3 bases. Here the CDR3 reads CASSANQPQHF. The CDR3 DNA is TGTGCCAGCAGCGCTAATCAGCCCCAGCATTTT. Supplemented by reference TRBV11-2 and TRBJ1-5, the full variable domain reads EAGVAQSPRYKIIEKRQSVAFWCNPISGHATLYWYQQILGQGPKLLIQFQNNGVVDDSQLPKDRFSAERLKGVDSTLKIQPAKLEDSAVYLCASSANQPQHFGDGTRLSIL.

The gene calls are TRBV28 and TRBJ2-7; the match to TRBD1 covers 10 bases. This CDR3 has 15 residues. V trimming: 5 bases; J trimming: 4 bases; junction bases outside the gene matches: 8. CDR1 is MDHEN, CDR2 SYDVKM, per germline. CDR3 sequence (DNA): TGTGCCAGCAGTCCCAGGGACAGGGGTTCGTACGAGCAGTACTTC. It translates to CASSPRDRGSYEQYF.

J is TRBJ1-4 and V is TRBV5-5; D might be TRBD1 (6 bases). V was clipped by 4 bases and J by 13 bases, with 23 bases between them. CDR1 is SGHKS, CDR2 YYEKEE, per germline (reference sequence). CDR3 length: 15 amino acids. The CDR3, as DNA: TGTGCCAGCAGCCTGACAGGAGGGCCCTCGGTGGGACTGTTTTTT. It yields the protein CASSLTGGPSVGLFF.

This sequence joins TRBV11-2 and TRBJ2-1; 7 nucleotides align to TRBD1. Germline V gene lookup returns CDR1 SGHAT and CDR2 FQNNGV. The CDR3 has 14 residues. With V trimmed by 1 base and J by 10 bases, 7 bases remained unmatched. The CDR3, as DNA: TGTGCCAGCAGCTTAGCAACAGGGGTCGGGGAGCAGTTCTTC. This codes for CASSLATGVGEQFF.

This clone appeared once. The genes are TRBV6-1 and TRBJ1-1; tentative D call: TRBD1 (5 bases). Germline-derived CDR1 and CDR2 are MNHNS and SASEGT. Between the trimmed V and J ends, which lost 2 bases and 2 bases, there was a span of 12 bases. The CDR3 loop spans 15 amino acids. This CDR3 reads CASSEPGGANTEAFF. CDR3 DNA: TGTGCCAGCAGTGAACCCGGCGGGGCCAACACTGAAGCTTTCTTT.